Reported below is one T cell receptor beta chain. These data are taken from a study of CD8+ T cells in alopecia areata. V lost 5 bases, J lost 8 bases, and 21 bases lay in between. CDR1 is SGHTA, CDR2 FQGNSA, per germline. The CDR3 has 16 amino acids. Isolated RNA was reverse transcribed into cDNA used as the sequencing template. Data came from immunoSEQ multiplex PCR; TCRdb stores just in-frame clones and leaves some out. The sample holds roughly 200,000 clones; 55% to 70% are singletons and the top ten take around 3%. Documented treatment: oral pan-JAK inhibitor, 5-10 mg twice daily. The sample was CD4+ T cells sorted from blood, taken at week 4, from a patient treated with tofacitinib. The origin of this receptor is a human donor with alopecia areata. The rearrangement joins TRBV7-2 to TRBJ1-4; weak D call: TRBD1 (6 bases). This CDR3 reads CASSIGLGGSREKLFF. The CDR3 DNA reads as TGTGCCAGCAGCATAGGTCTGGGGGGCTCTAGAGAAAAACTGTTTTTT.